This T cell receptor beta chain was retrieved from a study of T-cell reconstitution after alpha-beta-depleted transplantation in children. Study results and limitations: Hyperexpanded clones declined; after one year, newly produced T cells mostly supplied diversity. The origin of high day-60 TCRbeta diversity in some patients lay in surviving recipient T cells and thymic progenitors. About two months after transplant, alpha-beta T cells reportedly came from several hundred expanded graft clones.

Comment on this clonotype: Its antigen remains unidentified.

Unmatched junction bases numbered 11, after V lost 1 base and J lost 0 bases. The V gene's germline CDR1 is DFQATT and CDR2 SNEGSKA (reference sequence). This CDR3 is 19 amino acids long. A library of TCRbeta sequences, prepared with unique molecular identifiers, was generated. TCRdb reanalysed the PCR reads using MiXCR and keeps one entry per CDR3 protein. The sample includes around 190,000 distinct CDR3 sequences, under 8.5% seen only once; the top ten take 5.5%. The rearrangement joins TRBV20-1 to TRBJ1-4; TRBD1 agrees at 10 bases. Material: PBMCs, obtained before TCRalphabeta/CD19-depleted stem cell transplant. This receptor was obtained from a boy younger than 10 with acute lymphoblastic leukemia, due to receive a stem cell transplant. The CDR3, as DNA: TGCAGTGCTAGAGGTACCGGGACAGGGGACGAATCAACTAATGAAAAACTGTTTTTT. Protein sequence: CSARGTGTGDESTNEKLFF.